This T cell receptor beta chain was captured in a study of T cell repertoires in cytomegalovirus infection. About the research overall: Recently identified HLA-C-restricted and well-studied HLA-B-restricted CMV epitopes were used.

Germline CDR1 reads SGHVT; CDR2 reads SQSDAQ. Trimming took 4 bases from V and 5 from J; bases not matched to a gene: 9. The CDR3 runs to 15 residues. As to this clonotype: Its target is not known.

Using its own MiXCR run on the reads, TCRdb lists one record per CDR3 protein. This sample has just under 500,000 distinct CDR3 sequences, with 33% found just once. Study-wide points: There were HLA-C-restricted CMV-specific TCR beta clonotypes dominating the ex vivo response.

This sample comprised cultured PBMCs, obtained from culture after CMV antigen stimulation. The genes are TRBV7-4 and TRBJ1-1; 8 bases are shared with TRBD1. The receptor comes from a human donor in good health (CMV status not recorded). Some clones in this sample may be carry-over from other donors' samples. The CDR3 loop reads CASSSYDRGETEAFF. CDR3 in DNA: TGTGCCAGCAGCTCTTACGACAGGGGAGAAACTGAAGCTTTCTTT.